The 28 T cell receptor beta chains presented below share a single source sample, sequenced in a study of T cell responses to AZD1222 COVID-19 vaccine. The method was immunoSEQ multiplex PCR; TCRdb's version includes in-frame clones alone and lacks a portion of them. The sample yields about 76,000 clones, roughly 80% seen once. The specimen was peripheral blood, collected 28 days after the second dose of the MenACWY control vaccine. The origin of the receptors is an adult who received the MenACWY meningococcal vaccine as a control.

Note on this clone: The same CDR3 arises from other DNA sequences in this sample as well. The J gene is TRBJ1-6, the V gene TRBV30, with TRBD1 identical over 10 bases. In germline, CDR1 is GTSNPN, CDR2 SVGIG (reference sequence). V shed 2 bases and J 7 bases; nucleotides not matched to a gene: 2. CDR3 length: 14 residues. CDR3 sequence reads: CAWSRDRGNSPLHF. As DNA, the CDR3 is TGTGCCTGGAGTCGGGACAGGGGAAATTCACCCCTCCACTTT.

This chain connects TRBV7-9 to TRBJ2-7, with D possibly TRBD1 on 6 matching bases. The CDR3 has 18 amino acids. CDR1 is SEHNR, CDR2 FQNEAQ, per germline (reference sequence). V dropped 4 bases and J dropped 1 base, with 23 bases sitting between them. CDR3 residues: CASSSGVKKTGGSYEQYF. In DNA form, the CDR3 reads TGTGCCAGCAGCTCGGGTGTGAAGAAGACAGGCGGGTCCTACGAGCAGTACTTC.

The gene calls are TRBV27 and TRBJ1-2, with 10 bases identical to TRBD1. With V trimmed by 4 bases and J by 8 bases, 7 bases remained unmatched. The CDR3 has 14 residues. Germline V gene data show CDR1 as MNHEY and CDR2 as SMNVEV (reference sequence). Written as DNA, the CDR3 is TGTGCCAGCAGTTCGACCGGGACAGGGGAGGGCTACACCTTC. Translating it yields CASSSTGTGEGYTF.

This CDR3 reads CASQTGSQETQYF. CDR3 DNA sequence: TGTGCCTCTCAGACAGGGTCCCAAGAGACCCAGTACTTC. The chain employs TRBV30 and TRBJ2-5; 7 bases are a match to TRBD1. The V gene end was trimmed by 7 bases and the J gene end by 1 base; junction bases not matched to a gene: 6. CDR3 size: 13 residues. The germline gives CDR1 GTSNPN, CDR2 SVGIG (reference sequence).

V and J are TRBV9 and TRBJ1-3, with 9 bases that match TRBD1. The J segment lost 0 bases and the V segment lost 7 bases, leaving 2 bases of the junction unmatched. CDR1 is SGDLS, CDR2 YYNGEE, per germline. This CDR3 spans 14 amino acids. The CDR3 bases are TGTGCCAGCGGGACAGGGAGCTCTGGAAACACCATATATTTT. It translates to CASGTGSSGNTIYF.

The chain recombines TRBV5-1 with TRBJ2-6; D is undetermined. This CDR3 comprises 14 residues. The germline V and J ends were trimmed by 0 bases and 0 bases, with 1 base remaining between them. Germline values: CDR1 SGHRS, CDR2 YFSETQ. The CDR3 loop is CASSLDSGANVLTF. CDR3 nucleotide sequence: TGCGCCAGCAGCTTGGACTCTGGGGCCAACGTCCTGACTTTC.

The chain has TRBV28 and TRBJ2-5, with 10 bases lining up with TRBD1. CDR3 length equals 16 residues. After removal of 5 bases from V and 3 bases from J, the junction contained 9 bases not matched to a gene. The germline V gene encodes CDR1 MDHEN and CDR2 SYDVKM. Here the CDR3 DNA reads TGTGCCAGCAGTCCCCCCTGGGACAGGGGTGAAGAGACCCAGTACTTC. This sequence encodes CASSPPWDRGEETQYF. Based on the CDR3 plus reference TRBV28 and TRBJ2-5, the full variable domain is DVKVTQSSRYLVKRTGEKVFLECVQDMDHENMFWYRQDPGLGLRLIYFSYDVKMKEKGDIPEGYSVSREKKERFSLILESASTNQTSMYLCASSPPWDRGEETQYFGPGTRLLVL.

This chain joins TRBV19 and TRBJ2-1, with 8 bases lining up with TRBD1. V lost 1 base to trimming and J lost 4 bases; unmatched junction nucleotides: 9. The CDR3 is 17 residues long. The germline gives CDR1 LNHDA, CDR2 SQIVND (reference sequence). CDR3 region: CASSIATQRTGYNEQFF. CDR3 nucleotides: TGTGCCAGTAGTATAGCCACGCAGCGGACAGGGTACAATGAGCAGTTCTTC.

V is TRBV27 and J is TRBJ2-7, with D uncertain. Germline assignment: CDR1 MNHEY and CDR2 SMNVEV (reference sequence). This CDR3 has 14 residues. V lost 2 bases to trimming and J lost 0 bases, with 8 bases between them. The CDR3 DNA reads as TGTGCCAGCAGTTTACGACGGTTCTCCTACGAGCAGTACTTC. This encodes CASSLRRFSYEQYF.

This clone was picked up one time. The genes are TRBV7-9 and TRBJ1-2; D possibly corresponds to TRBD1 (5 bases). CDR3 length equals 17 residues. CDR1 and CDR2 (germline): SEHNR, FQNEAQ (reference sequence). V lost 7 bases to trimming and J lost 6 bases, with 27 bases between them. The chain's CDR3 is CASIPTPGEAGLDGYTF. The CDR3 nucleotides read TGTGCCAGCATCCCAACGCCGGGTGAGGCAGGGTTAGATGGCTACACCTTC.

This clone has a single count. The gene calls are TRBV27 and TRBJ1-5; D remains unclear. Germline values: CDR1 MNHEY, CDR2 SMNVEV (reference sequence). Trimming pared 0 bases from V and 3 bases from J, leaving 6 bases between. This CDR3 has 14 amino acids. The CDR3 sequence: CASSLSGNNQPQHF. The CDR3 nucleotides are TGTGCCAGCAGTTTATCAGGGAACAATCAGCCCCAGCATTTT.

This clone was seen once. This rearrangement joins TRBV6-5 to TRBJ1-2; no firm D call. CDR1 and CDR2 from the germline V gene are MNHEY and SVGAGI. Between the trimmed V and J ends, which lost 6 bases and 4 bases, there was a span of 12 bases. There are 13 residues in the CDR3. The CDR3 DNA reads TGTGCCAGCAGGGCTGCCGAGGGCTATGGCTACACCTTC. This sequence encodes CASRAAEGYGYTF.

The genes are TRBV2 and TRBJ1-1; a weak D match, TRBD1 (5 bases). The CDR3 totals 13 residues. From germline, CDR1 is SNHLY and CDR2 FYNNEI. Trimming removed 5 bases at V and 2 bases at J, with 9 bases between. For the CDR3, the DNA is TGTGCCAGCAGTCAGGGCCCCAACACTGAAGCTTTCTTT. Translation gives CASSQGPNTEAFF.

V gene TRBV9 combines with J gene TRBJ1-4, with D tentatively TRBD1 (5 bases). The CDR3 contains 15 residues. From germline, CDR1 is SGDLS and CDR2 YYNGEE. Trimming took off 1 base at V and 6 bases at J, with 13 bases between the two ends. The CDR3 protein is CASSVHPGGDEKLFF. CDR3 sequence (DNA): TGTGCCAGCAGCGTACATCCGGGGGGAGATGAAAAACTGTTTTTT.

V is TRBV7-2 and J is TRBJ2-7; D is perhaps TRBD1 or TRBD2 (6 bases each). The CDR3 is 16 amino acids. Looked up from germline, CDR1 is SGHTA and CDR2 is FQGNSA. The V and J ends lost 2 bases and 0 bases respectively, with 14 bases between them. This chain's CDR3 is CASSLSWGARSYEQYF. As DNA, the CDR3 is TGTGCCAGCAGCTTATCTTGGGGGGCACGCTCCTACGAGCAGTACTTC.

The gene calls are TRBV7-3 and TRBJ2-1, with TRBD2 matching over 9 bases. The CDR3 extends over 15 amino acids. Germline CDR1 reads SGHTA; CDR2 reads FQGTGA. After removal of 2 bases from V and 8 bases from J, the junction contained 7 bases not matched to a gene. In DNA, the CDR3 is TGTGCCAGCAGCTTAGGAGCGGGAGGAACATATGAGCAGTTCTTC. Amino acid sequence: CASSLGAGGTYEQFF.

The gene calls are TRBV27 and TRBJ2-6; 9 nucleotides align to TRBD1. The germline CDR1 and CDR2 sequences are MNHEY and SMNVEV (reference sequence). V was clipped by 6 bases and J by 0 bases; unmatched bases: 12. The CDR3 is made up of 19 amino acids. CDR3 region: CASSRRTGAAPSGANVLTF. As DNA, the CDR3 is TGTGCCAGCAGCCGGCGGACAGGGGCCGCACCCTCTGGGGCCAACGTCCTGACTTTC.

The chain couples TRBV18 to TRBJ2-5; 9 nucleotides align to TRBD1. This CDR3 has 14 residues. The germline V gene has CDR1 KGHSH and CDR2 LQKENI. With 4 bases clipped from V and 9 bases from J, the junction kept 9 bases outside the gene matches. CDR3 nucleotides: TGTGCCAGCTCACGGGGACAGGGAGGATTGGCCCAGTACTTC. This gives the protein CASSRGQGGLAQYF.

The rearrangement links TRBV11-2 to TRBJ2-1; 12 bases line up with TRBD2. V lost 3 bases to trimming and J lost 12 bases; unmatched junction nucleotides: 12. The CDR3 covers 16 residues. The germline V gene encodes CDR1 SGHAT and CDR2 FQNNGV. CDR3 protein: CASSFLMTSGGQGQFF. As DNA, the CDR3 is TGTGCCAGCAGCTTCCTGATGACTAGCGGGGGACAGGGGCAGTTCTTC.

V usage is TRBV2 and J usage is TRBJ1-5; D not certain. Trimming removed 6 bases at V and 4 bases at J, with 7 bases between. The CDR3 is made up of 12 amino acids. The germline CDR1 and CDR2 sequences are SNHLY and FYNNEI. In DNA, the CDR3 is TGTGCCAGCAGGGCAGATAATCAGCCCCAGCATTTT. Translation gives CASRADNQPQHF.

This chain links TRBV6-6 with TRBJ2-3; TRBD1 is a possible D gene (6 bases). Per the germline V gene, CDR1 is MNHNY and CDR2 is SVGAGI (reference sequence). The CDR3 spans 16 residues. V was shortened by 6 bases and J by 2 bases, with 18 bases between the two germline ends. CDR3 loop: CASRQAVDRFTDTQYF. CDR3 nucleotide sequence: TGTGCCAGCAGGCAGGCAGTCGACAGGTTCACAGATACGCAGTATTTT.

The chain combines TRBV19 with TRBJ1-5; TRBD1 matches 9 bases. The CDR3 consists of 14 residues. Per the germline V gene, CDR1 is LNHDA and CDR2 is SQIVND (reference sequence). The V gene end was trimmed by 5 bases and the J gene end by 7 bases; junction bases not matched to a gene: 6. This CDR3 is CASSPRTGEQPQHF. The CDR3 DNA sequence: TGTGCCAGTAGTCCAAGGACAGGGGAACAGCCCCAGCATTTT.

V gene TRBV19 combines with J gene TRBJ1-1; TRBD1 matches 8 bases. J lost 5 bases, V lost 6 bases, and 5 bases had no gene match. This CDR3 has 13 residues. Germline lookup yields CDR1 LNHDA and CDR2 SQIVND (reference sequence). The CDR3 loop is CASRGQARTEAFF. In DNA, the CDR3 is TGTGCCAGTAGGGGACAGGCGCGGACTGAAGCTTTCTTT.

This rearrangement joins TRBV12-3 or TRBV12-4 to TRBJ1-2; the D is unclear. The CDR3 consists of 13 residues. Deletions cut 7 bases from V and 0 bases from J, with 9 bases between. CDR3 in DNA: TGTGCCAGCACCGTACTCGCTAACTATGGCTACACCTTC. It yields the protein CASTVLANYGYTF.

The CDR3 DNA reads TGTGCCAGCAGCGTAGATGGTTCGAACACCATATATTTT. This sequence encodes CASSVDGSNTIYF. V and J are TRBV9 and TRBJ1-3; D gene ambiguous. Germline lookup yields CDR1 SGDLS and CDR2 YYNGEE. This CDR3 has 13 residues. The V gene lost 0 bases and the J gene lost 7 bases, with 8 bases spanning the gap.

The chain employs TRBV7-2 and TRBJ2-3; perhaps D is TRBD1 or TRBD2 (5 bases each). The CDR3 runs 17 residues. V lost 1 base and J 0 bases, leaving 14 bases between the germline ends. CDR1 SGHTA and CDR2 FQGNSA come from the germline V gene. The CDR3 sequence: CASSLGGGITSTDTQYF. DNA for the CDR3: TGTGCCAGCAGCTTAGGTGGGGGAATCACTAGCACAGATACGCAGTATTTT.

The rearrangement links TRBV7-9 to TRBJ2-2, with 12 bases aligning to TRBD2. The germline CDR1 and CDR2 sequences are SEHNR and FQNEAQ (reference sequence). V shed 5 bases, J shed 7 bases, and the junction held 8 bases outside the gene matches. The CDR3 length is 16 residues. The CDR3: CASSPPSGRADGELFF. The CDR3 DNA follows: TGTGCCAGCAGCCCTCCTAGCGGGAGGGCGGACGGGGAGCTGTTTTTT.

The CDR3: CASSERPDRPQHF. The CDR3 nucleotides are TGCGCCAGCAGTGAGCGACCGGATCGGCCCCAGCATTTT. The V call is TRBV10-2, the J call TRBJ1-5, with unresolved D. Germline V gene sequence: CDR1 WSHSY, CDR2 SAAADI. There are 13 residues in the CDR3. Trimming cost V 2 bases and J 9 bases, with 11 bases left between them.